This passage covers 18 T cell receptor beta chains from one sample sequenced in a study of blood T cell repertoires in COVID-19 (dated by TCRdb to 2018 to 2020). Library preparation used the immunoSEQ multiplex PCR assay. The table was pulled from immuneACCESS by TCRdb, which kept in-frame rearrangements only. Such tables lose some clones; where checked, under half of the loss comes from unresolved V genes, and the rest has no known cause. Present in this sample are approximately 180,000 clones, approximately 85% of which were seen just once. Clones ranked in the top ten supply more than 2.5% of the sample. Sequencing input: peripheral blood. These receptors came from a man aged 60 to 75 with acute or convalescent COVID-19.

The chain links TRBV27 to TRBJ1-5; weak D call: TRBD1 (5 bases). V lost 6 bases and J 5 bases, leaving 17 bases between the germline ends. The CDR3 covers 15 residues. In germline, CDR1 is MNHEY, CDR2 SMNVEV (reference sequence). The CDR3 bases are TGTGCCAGCAGCCTAAAAACAGGCCGGGATCAGCCCCAGCATTTT. This sequence encodes CASSLKTGRDQPQHF.

The chain recombines TRBV4-3 with TRBJ2-1, with 11 positions matching TRBD2. The germline V gene has CDR1 LGHNA and CDR2 YSLEER. CDR3 length: 14 amino acids. J was trimmed by 6 bases and V by 5 bases; bases with no gene match: 3. CDR3 region: CASSLLAGGNEQFF. As DNA, the CDR3 is TGCGCCAGCAGCTTGCTAGCGGGAGGCAATGAGCAGTTCTTC.

The chain couples TRBV15 to TRBJ2-3, with 8 bases that match TRBD2. V shed 0 bases and J 4 bases; nucleotides not matched to a gene: 6. The CDR3 contains 16 residues. Germline values: CDR1 LNHNV, CDR2 YYDKDF (reference sequence). The CDR3 sequence is CATSRDYTSGSDTQYF. In DNA form, the CDR3 reads TGTGCCACCAGCAGAGATTACACTAGCGGTTCAGATACGCAGTATTTT.

This chain joins TRBV11-2 and TRBJ2-7, with D perhaps TRBD2 (6 bases). The CDR3 is 12 amino acids. Per the germline V gene, CDR1 is SGHAT and CDR2 is FQNNGV. The V gene lost 5 bases and the J gene lost 11 bases, with 16 bases spanning the gap. CDR3 coding DNA: TGTGCCAGCAGCCCTCGGCGGGGATCCGAGTACTTC. Its protein product is CASSPRRGSEYF.

This clone was detected a few times. The J gene is TRBJ2-2, the V gene TRBV14; 9 positions agree with TRBD1. The germline V gene has CDR1 SGHDN and CDR2 FVKESK. The V gene end was trimmed by 3 bases and the J gene end by 3 bases; junction bases not matched to a gene: 11. CDR3 length: 18 residues. The CDR3 spells CASSHTNGGQGYTGELFF. The CDR3 DNA follows: TGTGCCAGCAGCCACACCAACGGGGGACAGGGTTACACCGGGGAGCTGTTTTTT.

This clone appeared once. The chain combines TRBV28 with TRBJ2-5, with TRBD2 identical over 11 bases. The V gene end was trimmed by 5 bases and the J gene end by 9 bases; junction bases not matched to a gene: 11. CDR1 is MDHEN and CDR2 is SYDVKM in the germline V gene. The CDR3 spans 15 residues. CDR3 in amino acids: CASSTLAGGRGAQYF. DNA for the CDR3: TGTGCCAGCAGTACATTAGCGGGAGGGAGAGGGGCCCAGTACTTC.

The chain is built from TRBV10-3 and TRBJ2-1, with 9 bases fitting TRBD1. The CDR3 has 14 amino acids. The ends lost 6 bases at V and 6 bases at J; junction bases unmatched: 6. CDR1 is ENHRY and CDR2 is SYGVKD in the germline V gene. Written as DNA, the CDR3 is TGTGCCATCAGCCGGGACAGGGAAAGCAATGAGCAGTTCTTC. This codes for CAISRDRESNEQFF.

The chain recombines TRBV15 with TRBJ2-2; TRBD1 aligns across 8 bases. There are 16 residues in the CDR3. Per the germline V gene, CDR1 is LNHNV and CDR2 is YYDKDF (reference sequence). V lost 1 base and J lost 3; bases outside the gene matches: 4. The CDR3 DNA is TGTGCCACCAGCAGAGGGACAGGGCTTGACACCGGGGAGCTGTTTTTT. Its protein product is CATSRGTGLDTGELFF.

The J gene is TRBJ2-1, the V gene TRBV24-1; D may be TRBD2 (5 bases). In germline, CDR1 is KGHDR, CDR2 SFDVKD. The CDR3 extends over 15 amino acids. With 4 bases removed from V and 9 bases from J, the gap between germline ends came to 18 bases. CDR3 sequence reads: CATSEGSGVQGEQFF. The CDR3 DNA follows: TGTGCCACCAGTGAAGGGAGTGGGGTCCAAGGTGAGCAGTTCTTC.

This CDR3 reads CASSFSGRSPGELFF. As DNA, the CDR3 is TGTGCCAGCAGCTTTAGCGGGAGGTCCCCCGGGGAGCTGTTTTTT. J is TRBJ2-2 and V is TRBV9, with 10 bases fitting TRBD2. This CDR3 is built from 15 residues. V shed 4 bases and J 6 bases; nucleotides not matched to a gene: 6. The germline V gene encodes CDR1 SGDLS and CDR2 YYNGEE.

This rearrangement joins TRBV5-1 to TRBJ1-2, with D possibly being TRBD1 (5 bases). Germline V gene data show CDR1 as SGHRS and CDR2 as YFSETQ. The CDR3 consists of 14 residues. The V end was cut by 3 bases, the J end by 7 bases, with 16 bases between. CDR3 nucleotide sequence: TGCGCCAGCAGCTCACAGGATCCAAGCTTTGGCTACACCTTC. Amino acid sequence: CASSSQDPSFGYTF.

The chain employs TRBV30 and TRBJ2-2; maybe TRBD2 (7 bases). The germline V gene has CDR1 GTSNPN and CDR2 SVGIG (reference sequence). V was clipped by 5 bases and J by 5 bases, with 15 bases between them. CDR3 length: 14 residues. For the CDR3, the DNA is TGTGCCTGGCGAGGGGGGGGCTGGACCGGGGAGCTGTTTTTT. Translated, it gives CAWRGGGWTGELFF.

The V and J genes are TRBV19 and TRBJ2-6; possibly TRBD1 for D (5 bases). The V gene's germline CDR1 is LNHDA and CDR2 SQIVND (reference sequence). Trimming took off 3 bases at V and 4 bases at J, with 16 bases between the two ends. This CDR3 has 17 amino acids. This CDR3 reads CASSISIGETGANVLTF. CDR3 nucleotide sequence: TGTGCCAGTAGTATTAGTATAGGGGAAACGGGGGCCAACGTCCTGACTTTC.

The sample holds a few counts of this clone. This chain uses TRBV9 with TRBJ1-6; possible D gene TRBD1, 6 bases. Trimming left V 3 bases short and J 2 bases short, with 15 bases between. There are 17 residues in the CDR3. Germline V gives CDR1 SGDLS, CDR2 YYNGEE. CDR3 bases: TGTGCCAGCAGCGCTTACTCAGGGGTAACCTATAATTCACCCCTCCACTTT. Protein sequence: CASSAYSGVTYNSPLHF.

CDR3 in DNA: TGTGCCAGCAGCTTGCGGGCAGGGGGCCCGAATGAGCAGTTCTTC. It encodes CASSLRAGGPNEQFF. V usage is TRBV7-3 and J usage is TRBJ2-1; 8 nucleotides line up with TRBD1. J gave up 7 bases and V 3 bases, and 8 bases lay outside the gene matches. CDR1 is SGHTA, CDR2 FQGTGA, per germline. CDR3 length: 15 amino acids.

DNA of the CDR3: TGCGCCAGCAGATTTGCGGGCGGAACAGATACGCAGTATTTT. It encodes CASRFAGGTDTQYF. The V call is TRBV5-1, the J call TRBJ2-3; perhaps TRBD2 as D (5 bases). The CDR3 covers 14 residues. V gave up 5 bases and J gave up 3 bases, with 13 bases separating them. Germline CDR1 reads SGHRS; CDR2 reads YFSETQ.

The chain is built from TRBV5-1 and TRBJ2-2; D perhaps matches TRBD1 (6 bases). Germline V gene data show CDR1 as SGHRS and CDR2 as YFSETQ. The CDR3 is 15 residues long. V was trimmed by 9 bases and J by 1 base, leaving 16 bases between them. The CDR3 sequence is CATNRQGLNTGELFF. In DNA form, the CDR3 reads TGCGCCACCAACCGGCAGGGGCTGAACACCGGGGAGCTGTTTTTT.

This chain connects TRBV6-5 to TRBJ1-1; 8 bases are a match to TRBD1. Unmatched junction bases numbered 2, after V lost 4 bases and J lost 1 base. The CDR3 totals 14 residues. Germline V CDR1 and CDR2: MNHEY, SVGAGI. The CDR3 loop is CASSLTGGNTEAFF. The CDR3 region has the DNA TGTGCCAGCAGTTTAACAGGGGGGAACACTGAAGCTTTCTTT.